Listed here are 32 T cell receptor beta chains from one sample, sequenced in a study of cytomegalovirus exposure and HLA in healthy donors. Primers for the PCR totalled 60 Vbeta and 13 Jbeta. The method was immunoSEQ multiplex PCR; TCRdb's version includes in-frame clones alone and lacks a portion of them. The sample carries about 110,000 clones, just under 70% recorded once. Sample: PBMCs. The receptor set was obtained from a man aged 30 to 39 in good health and CMV-seropositive.

This chain uses TRBV5-1 with TRBJ2-3, with 8 bases fitting TRBD2. V lost 4 bases and J lost 6; bases outside the gene matches: 13. The CDR3 covers 16 residues. Germline V gene lookup returns CDR1 SGHRS and CDR2 YFSETQ. CDR3 DNA sequence: TGCGCCAGCAGCGGATCTCGGGGGGGCCTGGGGGATACGCAGTATTTT. Protein product: CASSGSRGGLGDTQYF.

This clone has a handful of counts. The chain links TRBV7-9 to TRBJ1-5; 9 bases are shared with TRBD1. In germline, CDR1 is SEHNR, CDR2 FQNEAQ (reference sequence). V was pared by 8 bases and J by 3 bases, with 11 bases of the junction left unmatched. The CDR3 extends over 16 amino acids. CDR3 residues: CASGNAGTGINQPQHF. The CDR3 DNA reads TGTGCCAGCGGAAACGCCGGGACAGGGATCAATCAGCCCCAGCATTTT.

The J gene is TRBJ2-1, the V gene TRBV28; TRBD1 might be the D (6 bases). The CDR3 loop spans 17 amino acids. V was pared by 4 bases and J by 0 bases, with 16 bases between. CDR1 and CDR2 from the germline V gene are MDHEN and SYDVKM. The CDR3 region has the DNA TGTGCCAGCAGTTCCTCCAGACAGGTGAGCTCCTACAATGAGCAGTTCTTC. This translates into CASSSSRQVSSYNEQFF.

The chain has TRBV5-6 and TRBJ2-1; 10 bases are a match to TRBD2. The CDR3 extends over 16 amino acids. V was clipped by 0 bases and J by 6 bases; unmatched bases: 6. Per the germline V gene, CDR1 is SGHDT and CDR2 is YYEEEE. The CDR3 DNA reads TGTGCCAGCAGCTTGGCCGGAATAGCGGGAGGCAATGAGCAGTTCTTC. It specifies CASSLAGIAGGNEQFF.

The genes are TRBV30 and TRBJ1-6; 7 bases line up with TRBD1. The CDR3 spans 14 residues. V lost 0 bases and J lost 8; bases outside the gene matches: 4. Germline V gene lookup returns CDR1 GTSNPN and CDR2 SVGIG (reference sequence). The CDR3 DNA follows: TGTGCCTGGAGTGTACGTACAGGGGATTCACCCCTCCACTTT. This codes for CAWSVRTGDSPLHF.

This sequence joins TRBV5-1 and TRBJ2-5; no clear D. The ends were cut back, 3 bases at V and 5 bases at J, with 17 bases in the middle. Per germline, CDR1 SGHRS and CDR2 YFSETQ. The CDR3 has 15 amino acids. As DNA, the CDR3 is TGCGCCAGCAGCTCTGCTGACTCGGTCCGGGAGACCCAGTACTTC. It specifies CASSSADSVRETQYF.

The V gene is TRBV5-4, the J gene TRBJ1-3, with 7 bases fitting TRBD1. The CDR3 has 14 residues. From germline, CDR1 is SGHNT and CDR2 YYREEE (reference sequence). V gave up 4 bases and J gave up 1 base; unmatched junction bases: 2. The CDR3 sequence: CASSPGGSGNTIYF. As DNA, the CDR3 is TGTGCCAGCAGCCCAGGGGGGTCTGGAAACACCATATATTTT.

V gene TRBV27 combines with J gene TRBJ1-5, with 10 bases fitting TRBD1. The V segment lost 3 bases and the J segment 7 bases; nucleotides outside the gene matches: 18. The germline gives CDR1 MNHEY, CDR2 SMNVEV (reference sequence). The CDR3 is made up of 19 amino acids. In DNA form, the CDR3 reads TGTGCCAGCAGTTTCGTTCCGGCCGGGACAGGGGACCCCCTACAGCCCCAGCATTTT. This codes for CASSFVPAGTGDPLQPQHF.

This clone was found a few times. The V and J genes are TRBV2 and TRBJ2-7, with 9 bases lining up with TRBD2. CDR1 and CDR2 (germline): SNHLY, FYNNEI. Trimming at V came to 4 bases and at J to 4 bases, leaving 5 bases not matched to a gene. The length of the CDR3 is 14 residues. The CDR3 sequence is CASSGLAGPYEQYV. CDR3 in DNA: TGTGCCAGCAGTGGGCTAGCGGGACCTTACGAGCAGTACGTC.

This clone has only a few counts. This chain links TRBV12-5 with TRBJ1-6; 8 bases fit TRBD1. From germline, CDR1 is LGHNT and CDR2 FRNRAP. The CDR3 covers 14 residues. J lost 9 bases, V lost 6 bases, and 7 bases had no gene match. This chain's CDR3 is CASGTGDHGSPLHF. CDR3 bases: TGTGCTAGTGGGACAGGGGACCATGGTTCACCCCTCCACTTT.

The V call is TRBV7-8, the J call TRBJ2-7, with D maybe TRBD1 (6 bases). Trimming shortened V by 1 base and J by 4 bases, and 26 bases separated the two germline ends. This CDR3 has 19 residues. Germline V gives CDR1 SGHVS, CDR2 FQNEAQ. The CDR3 spells CASSLGGSPLGQRGYEQYF. For the CDR3, the DNA is TGTGCCAGCAGCTTAGGTGGTTCCCCCCTAGGACAGCGAGGATACGAGCAGTACTTC.

This clone was counted between two and nine times. The rearrangement links TRBV4-1 to TRBJ1-4; D call uncertain. The V gene's germline CDR1 is MGHRA and CDR2 YSYEKL. The CDR3 is made up of 13 amino acids. Trimming stripped 1 base from V and 5 bases from J, with 5 bases between. The CDR3 loop is CASSQALNEKLFF. The CDR3 nucleotides are TGCGCCAGCAGCCAAGCACTGAATGAAAAACTGTTTTTT.

V usage is TRBV19 and J usage is TRBJ1-6; 8 bases align to TRBD1. The CDR3 has 14 residues. Germline V lookup: CDR1 LNHDA, CDR2 SQIVND (reference sequence). V lost 5 bases and J lost 8; bases outside the gene matches: 5. The CDR3 loop is CASSFTGGDSPLHF. CDR3 DNA sequence: TGTGCCAGTAGTTTCACAGGGGGGGATTCACCCCTCCACTTT.

This chain joins TRBV2 and TRBJ1-3; D uncertain. CDR1 and CDR2 from the germline V gene are SNHLY and FYNNEI. The CDR3 contains 14 residues. The V and J ends lost 11 bases and 0 bases respectively, with 14 bases between them. Here the CDR3 reads CAGKEGLSGNTIYF. CDR3 nucleotide sequence: TGTGCCGGAAAGGAGGGTCTCTCTGGAAACACCATATATTTT.

The sample holds a few counts of this clone. The chain couples TRBV5-1 to TRBJ2-1, with a weak D call TRBD2 (5 bases). Looked up from germline, CDR1 is SGHRS and CDR2 is YFSETQ. This CDR3 is built from 17 residues. V was shortened by 1 base and J by 5 bases, with 19 bases between the two germline ends. CDR3 region: CASSLRVGEAANNEQFF. CDR3 nucleotide sequence: TGCGCCAGCAGCTTGCGGGTGGGAGAAGCGGCTAACAATGAGCAGTTCTTC.

This clone has more than one count but fewer than ten. The chain combines TRBV4-3 with TRBJ2-4; D gene uncertain. The ends were cut back, 6 bases at V and 10 bases at J, with 4 bases in the middle. The CDR3 totals 9 residues. Germline V gene lookup returns CDR1 LGHNA and CDR2 YSLEER. The CDR3 reads CASRRIQYF. Written as DNA, the CDR3 is TGCGCCAGCAGACGGATTCAGTACTTC.

The CDR3 DNA is TGTGCCAGCAGCTCACAGGGGCTAAACGGGGCCACAGATACGCAGTATTTT. Translating gives CASSSQGLNGATDTQYF. This chain connects TRBV7-8 to TRBJ2-3; 7 bases match TRBD1. Looked up from germline, CDR1 is SGHVS and CDR2 is FQNEAQ. This CDR3 has 17 amino acids. The J segment lost 2 bases and the V segment lost 4 bases, leaving 12 bases of the junction unmatched.

The chain has TRBV9 and TRBJ2-3; 13 bases match TRBD2. The CDR3 is 19 residues long. The germline CDR1 and CDR2 sequences are SGDLS and YYNGEE. J was trimmed by 0 bases and V by 1 base; bases with no gene match: 8. CDR3 protein: CASSVQGTSGVSSTDTQYF. The CDR3 DNA is TGTGCCAGCAGCGTACAGGGGACTAGCGGGGTTTCTAGCACAGATACGCAGTATTTT.

This chain uses TRBV30 with TRBJ1-1; maybe TRBD1 (6 bases). CDR1 and CDR2 from the germline V gene are GTSNPN and SVGIG (reference sequence). The CDR3 length is 16 residues. Trimming pared 5 bases from V and 1 base from J, leaving 20 bases between. CDR3 protein: CAWGGAVGDPNTEAFF. In DNA form, the CDR3 reads TGTGCCTGGGGGGGGGCCGTCGGAGACCCGAACACTGAAGCTTTCTTT. The whole variable domain, filled in from reference TRBV30 and TRBJ1-1, reads SQTIHQWPATLVQPVGSPLSLECTVEGTSNPNLYWYRQAAGRGLQLLFYSVGIGQISSEVPQNLSASRPQDRQFILSSKKLLLSDSGFYLCAWGGAVGDPNTEAFFGQGTRLTVV.

This clone turned up a few times. The chain joins TRBV19 to TRBJ1-2; D uncertain. V was cut by 5 bases and J by 4 bases, with 14 bases left in between. This CDR3 contains 14 residues. Germline lookup yields CDR1 LNHDA and CDR2 SQIVND (reference sequence). Here the CDR3 DNA reads TGTGCCAGTAGTTCTCCCGGACTGGCCTATGGCTACACCTTC. It specifies CASSSPGLAYGYTF.

This rearrangement joins TRBV7-6 to TRBJ1-2, with D hard to call. Trimming took 4 bases from V and 11 from J, leaving 20 bases between them. This CDR3 is 14 amino acids long. Germline-derived CDR1 and CDR2 are SGHVS and FNYEAQ. CDR3 loop: CASSSLTLDGMYTF. CDR3 sequence (DNA): TGTGCCAGCAGCTCCCTTACTCTAGACGGGATGTACACCTTC.

This clone was picked up a small number of times. Germline is not matched at one junction end, which may reflect a read error. The V gene is TRBV19, the J gene TRBJ1-6, with 8 bases aligning to TRBD1. Germline-derived CDR1 and CDR2 are LNHDA and SQIVND (reference sequence). The CDR3 is 17 amino acids. The CDR3 bases are TGTGCCAGTAGTTCACGTCCTCGACAGGGGTATAGTTCACCCCTCCACTTT. Translated: CASSSRPRQGYSSPLHF.

This clone was recorded a few times. V is TRBV4-1 and J is TRBJ2-1; TRBD2 is a possible D gene (6 bases). V was shortened by 0 bases and J by 4 bases, with 10 bases between the two germline ends. Germline V CDR1 and CDR2: MGHRA, YSYEKL. The CDR3 runs 15 residues. CDR3 nucleotide sequence: TGCGCCAGCAGCCAAGATAGCGGCGTATACAATGAGCAGTTCTTC. Its translation is CASSQDSGVYNEQFF.

This rearrangement joins TRBV30 to TRBJ2-1; TRBD2 matches 7 bases. CDR3 length: 13 residues. After removal of 2 bases from V and 7 bases from J, the junction contained 5 bases not matched to a gene. Germline values: CDR1 GTSNPN, CDR2 SVGIG (reference sequence). For the CDR3, the DNA is TGTGCCTGGAGTATGCTAGCGGTGAATGAGCAGTTCTTC. This sequence encodes CAWSMLAVNEQFF.

The chain has TRBV19 and TRBJ2-2; TRBD2 matches at 10 bases. Germline values: CDR1 LNHDA, CDR2 SQIVND (reference sequence). The CDR3 sequence is 17 residues long. V gave up 1 base and J gave up 0 bases; unmatched junction bases: 2. CDR3 coding DNA: TGTGCCAGTAGTATAGGACTAGCGGGCTCGAACACCGGGGAGCTGTTTTTT. This codes for CASSIGLAGSNTGELFF.

V usage is TRBV2 and J usage is TRBJ2-5; D might be TRBD1 (6 bases). The CDR3 is made up of 13 amino acids. Trimming left V 10 bases short and J 4 bases short, with 16 bases between. The germline CDR1 and CDR2 sequences are SNHLY and FYNNEI. The CDR3 bases are TGTGCCATCAGACTGGGGGCAGCAGAGACCCAGTACTTC. The encoded protein is CAIRLGAAETQYF.

V usage is TRBV29-1 and J usage is TRBJ1-5; D might be TRBD1 (6 bases). Germline-derived CDR1 and CDR2 are SQVTM and ANQGSEA. CDR3 length: 14 residues. Trimming left V 5 bases short and J 0 bases short, with 11 bases between. The CDR3 DNA reads as TGCAGCGTTATCGAGGGGGATAGCAATCAGCCCCAGCATTTT. Its translation is CSVIEGDSNQPQHF.

The table lists this clone with a few counts. CDR3 amino acids: CASSLGQGGEQYF. The DNA of the CDR3 is TGCGCCAGCAGCTTGGGTCAGGGCGGCGAGCAGTACTTC. The chain recombines TRBV5-1 with TRBJ2-7; weak D call: TRBD1 (5 bases). Germline V CDR1 and CDR2: SGHRS, YFSETQ. V shed 0 bases and J shed 6 bases, with 10 bases lying between them. The CDR3 runs to 13 residues.

The chain recombines TRBV5-4 with TRBJ2-1; TRBD2 matches 8 bases. Losses at the gene ends were 3 bases for V and 6 bases for J; bases not matched to a gene: 14. CDR3 size: 17 residues. The germline V gene has CDR1 SGHNT and CDR2 YYREEE (reference sequence). The CDR3 loop reads CASSSGTAAGEGNEQFF. Here the CDR3 DNA reads TGTGCCAGCAGCTCCGGTACTGCAGCGGGAGAAGGCAATGAGCAGTTCTTC.

The J gene is TRBJ1-2, the V gene TRBV9; unclear D gene. In germline, CDR1 is SGDLS, CDR2 YYNGEE. There are 14 residues in the CDR3. V lost 5 bases to trimming and J lost 2 bases, with 13 bases between them. The CDR3 sequence is CASSPGGMNYGYTF. As DNA, the CDR3 is TGTGCCAGCAGTCCCGGAGGGATGAACTATGGCTACACCTTC.

With regard to this clone: Other DNA variants within this sample encode the same CDR3. The chain carries TRBV7-3 and TRBJ1-1, with no clear D. This CDR3 has 13 residues. Germline V CDR1 and CDR2: SGHTA, FQGTGA. The V end lost 0 bases, the J end lost 3 bases, and 5 bases lay between the germline ends. The DNA of the CDR3 is TGTGCCAGCAGCTTAACGAGAGACACTGAAGCTTTCTTT. Translation gives CASSLTRDTEAFF.

The chain combines TRBV5-6 with TRBJ1-2; 8 nucleotides align to TRBD1. CDR3 length equals 15 residues. The germline V gene has CDR1 SGHDT and CDR2 YYEEEE. V shed 0 bases and J 8 bases; nucleotides not matched to a gene: 9. CDR3 loop: CASSLVPGQGGGYTF. The DNA for the CDR3 is TGTGCCAGCAGCTTGGTGCCTGGACAGGGCGGCGGCTACACCTTC.